This T cell receptor (beta chain) was recovered during a study of blood T cell repertoires in COVID-19. Looked up from germline, CDR1 is LGHDT and CDR2 is YNNKEL (reference sequence). This CDR3 spans 17 amino acids. Deletions cut 1 base from V and 3 bases from J, with 16 bases between. In the original analysis: It was from reference gene primer amplification that nucleated cell counts were estimated. Measured with immunoSEQ multiplex PCR; TCRdb has only the in-frame clones, and not every one. That table furnishes V, J and clone size, whereas the DNA furnished D and trimming. The repertoire consists of about 150,000 clones, with 70% to 90% occurring once and the leading ten covering about 2.4%.

The rearrangement links TRBV3-1 (or the pseudogene TRBV3-2) to TRBJ1-3; no firm D call. Sequenced material: peripheral blood. The receptor's source is a woman between 70 and 85 years old with acute or convalescent COVID-19. CDR3 in DNA: TGTGCCAGCAGCCAAGCAGGAGGAATAGGGAGTGGAAACACCATATATTTT. Translated, it gives CASSQAGGIGSGNTIYF.